This record concerns one TCR beta chain sequence. Authors' analysis steps: Reference gene primer amplification gave nucleated cell count estimates. Assay used: immunoSEQ multiplex PCR; TCRdb lists only in-frame clones, some missing. V, J and clone size derive from that table, while D and trimming were established from the DNA sequence. Among approximately 170,000 clones listed, 84% were seen once. This entry comes from a study of blood T cell repertoires in COVID-19. About the research overall: The cDNA or gDNA used as material had been derived from T cells, B-cell-depleted T cells, or PBMCs.

The length of the CDR3 is 16 residues. Germline CDR1 SGHNT, CDR2 YYREEE (reference sequence). The V gene end was trimmed by 3 bases and the J gene end by 5 bases; junction bases not matched to a gene: 7. The clonotype was recovered from a woman older than 75 with COVID-19, enrolled during active disease. The sample was peripheral blood. The gene calls are TRBV5-4 and TRBJ2-2, with 10 positions matching TRBD2. The CDR3 region has the DNA TGTGCCAGCAGCTCCCCTAGCGGGGGCCAAACCGGGGAGCTGTTTTTT. Protein product: CASSSPSGGQTGELFF.